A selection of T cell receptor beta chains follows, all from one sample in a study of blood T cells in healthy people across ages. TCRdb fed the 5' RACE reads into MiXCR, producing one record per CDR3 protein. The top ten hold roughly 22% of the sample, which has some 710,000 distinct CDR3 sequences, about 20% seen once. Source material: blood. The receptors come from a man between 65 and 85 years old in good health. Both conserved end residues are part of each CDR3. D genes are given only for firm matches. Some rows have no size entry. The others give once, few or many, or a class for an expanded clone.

cdr3_nt: TGTGCCACTCAGGGCGGAACTGGCAATCAGCCCCAGCATTTT
cdr3_aa: CATQGGTGNQPQHF
clone_size: -
j_call: TRBJ1-5
d_call: -
v_call: TRBV27

cdr3_nt: TGCAGTGCTAGAGGGCAGGTCGGCACTGAAGCTCTCTTT
cdr3_aa: CSARGQVGTEALF
clone_size: -
j_call: TRBJ1-1
d_call: -
v_call: TRBV20-1

cdr3_nt: TGCAGCGTTGTCGGGGACAGGTTATCTGGGGCCAACGTCCTGACTTTC
cdr3_aa: CSVVGDRLSGANVLTF
clone_size: -
j_call: TRBJ2-6
d_call: TRBD1
v_call: TRBV29-1

cdr3_nt: TGCAGCGTTAGGGGGGTAGCTGGGGCCAACGTCCTGACTTTC
cdr3_aa: CSVRGVAGANVLTF
clone_size: many
j_call: TRBJ2-6
d_call: -
v_call: TRBV29-1

cdr3_nt: TGCGCCAGCAGCCCCAACCGACGGCACCAAGAGACCCAGTACTTC
cdr3_aa: CASSPNRRHQETQYF
clone_size: few
j_call: TRBJ2-5
d_call: -
v_call: TRBV5-1

cdr3_nt: TGTGCCAGCTCATCCCGTACCGACGGCGAGACCCAGTACTTC
cdr3_aa: CASSSRTDGETQYF
clone_size: -
j_call: TRBJ2-5
d_call: -
v_call: TRBV18

cdr3_nt: TGTGCCAGCAGCCTACCGGGACTAGCGTTCTACAATGAGCAGTTCTTC
cdr3_aa: CASSLPGLAFYNEQFF
clone_size: -
j_call: TRBJ2-1
d_call: TRBD2
v_call: TRBV7-9

cdr3_nt: TGTGCCAACAAGTGGACGGACTCCTACAATGAGCAGTTCTTC
cdr3_aa: CANKWTDSYNEQFF
clone_size: -
j_call: TRBJ2-1
d_call: -
v_call: TRBV12-3/TRBV12-4

cdr3_nt: TGCGCCAGCAGCCAAGATAGTAGGGTTCGCTATGGCTACACCTTC
cdr3_aa: CASSQDSRVRYGYTF
clone_size: -
j_call: TRBJ1-2
d_call: -
v_call: TRBV4-1

cdr3_nt: TGCGCCAGCATGAGACTAGCGGGAGGGCCCGATGAGCAGTTCTTC
cdr3_aa: CASMRLAGGPDEQFF
clone_size: -
j_call: TRBJ2-1
d_call: TRBD2
v_call: TRBV10-2

cdr3_nt: TGTGCCATCGGCAGGGGGCTAACCGACAATGAGCAGTTCTTC
cdr3_aa: CAIGRGLTDNEQFF
clone_size: few
j_call: TRBJ2-1
d_call: TRBD1
v_call: TRBV10-3

cdr3_nt: TGTGCCAGCAGTGTTCTAGCGGGGAGCTCCTACAATGAGCAGTTCTTC
cdr3_aa: CASSVLAGSSYNEQFF
clone_size: few
j_call: TRBJ2-1
d_call: TRBD2
v_call: TRBV2

cdr3_nt: TGTGCCAGCAGTAAAGACAGAACCCTCGTCTCGGGCTATGGCTACACCTTC
cdr3_aa: CASSKDRTLVSGYGYTF
clone_size: few
j_call: TRBJ1-2
d_call: -
v_call: TRBV27

cdr3_nt: TGTGCCAGCACCGGGACTAATTACAATGAGCAGTTCTTC
cdr3_aa: CASTGTNYNEQFF
clone_size: many
j_call: TRBJ2-1
d_call: TRBD2
v_call: TRBV6-6

cdr3_nt: TGCAGCGTTGAAAAACCCCTTTTCCTAGCGGGAGATGAGACCCAGTACTTC
cdr3_aa: CSVEKPLFLAGDETQYF
clone_size: -
j_call: TRBJ2-5
d_call: TRBD2
v_call: TRBV29-1

cdr3_nt: TGTGCCAGCAGCCTCGGGACAGGATGGTCACCCCTCCACTTT
cdr3_aa: CASSLGTGWSPLHF
clone_size: -
j_call: TRBJ1-6
d_call: TRBD1
v_call: TRBV28

cdr3_nt: TGCAGTGCTATGGGGCAGGGGCGGGATACGCAGTATTTT
cdr3_aa: CSAMGQGRDTQYF
clone_size: many
j_call: TRBJ2-3
d_call: -
v_call: TRBV20-1

cdr3_nt: TGTGCCAGCAGCCCACCGGGGCCTGGGACTGAAGCTTTCTTT
cdr3_aa: CASSPPGPGTEAFF
clone_size: few
j_call: TRBJ1-1
d_call: -
v_call: TRBV12-3/TRBV12-4

cdr3_nt: TGCAGTGCTGGTATAACCGGGGCCAACGTCCTGACTTTC
cdr3_aa: CSAGITGANVLTF
clone_size: few
j_call: TRBJ2-6
d_call: -
v_call: TRBV20-1

cdr3_nt: TGTGCCAGCAGTTACGGCGACAGGGGGGTCGACATTCAGTACTTC
cdr3_aa: CASSYGDRGVDIQYF
clone_size: once
j_call: TRBJ2-4
d_call: TRBD1
v_call: TRBV6-2/TRBV6-3

cdr3_nt: TGTGCCAGCAGTCCACCCGGGCTCGGCGCTGGAAACACCATATATTTT
cdr3_aa: CASSPPGLGAGNTIYF
clone_size: few
j_call: TRBJ1-3
d_call: -
v_call: TRBV12-3/TRBV12-4

cdr3_nt: TGCGCCAGCAGCTTGGGTCCCGCCGAAGATACGCAGTATTTT
cdr3_aa: CASSLGPAEDTQYF
clone_size: -
j_call: TRBJ2-3
d_call: -
v_call: TRBV5-1